Presented here are 17 T cell receptor beta chains from one specimen sequenced in a study of blood T cells in healthy people across ages (dated by TCRdb to the mid-2010s). Library prep was done by 5' RACE. The run used an Illumina HiSeq 2500. The second PCR ran for about 6 to 11 cycles and used a J-beta primer mix along with a sample-barcoded 5' primer. TCRdb trimmed public reads at Q25 via fastp, called clones via MiXCR and kept in-frame beta chains. Rows with one shared CDR3 protein collapse into an entry with the most common genes and DNA. This sample has about 800,000 distinct CDR3 sequences in its table, and just under 25% of those were observed once. The leading ten clones occupy approximately 4% of the sample. The same specimen was also included in a second study, on T cells of mothers and their children.

The source material was blood. These receptors were taken from a boy aged 5-17 years in good health.

This clonotype appeared a few times. The chain uses TRBV5-1 and TRBJ2-4; 9 bases line up with TRBD1. Germline V gene sequence: CDR1 SGHRS, CDR2 YFSETQ. The CDR3 is made up of 15 amino acids. V gave up 2 bases and J gave up 2 bases; unmatched junction bases: 2. The CDR3: CASSLQGATKNIQYF. The CDR3 DNA follows: TGCGCCAGCAGCTTACAGGGGGCGACCAAAAACATTCAGTACTTC. The full variable domain, completed using reference TRBV5-1 and TRBJ2-4, is KAGVTQTPRYLIKTRGQQVTLSCSPISGHRSVSWYQQTPGQGLQFLFEYFSETQRNKGNFPGRFSGRQFSNSRSEMNVSTLELGDSALYLCASSLQGATKNIQYFGAGTRLSVL.

This sequence joins TRBV20-1 and TRBJ2-3; D remains unclear. Germline CDR1 DFQATT, CDR2 SNEGSKA (reference sequence). Deletions cut 2 bases from V and 0 bases from J, with 6 bases between. The CDR3 loop spans 13 amino acids. CDR3 amino acids: CSARLPSTDTQYF. CDR3 nucleotide sequence: TGCAGTGCTAGACTGCCTAGCACAGATACGCAGTATTTT.

This clonotype has only a few counts. The chain joins TRBV7-8 to TRBJ1-1, with TRBD1 matching over 8 bases. CDR1 SGHVS and CDR2 FQNEAQ come from the germline V gene. V lost 4 bases to trimming and J lost 0 bases; unmatched junction nucleotides: 4. CDR3 size: 15 residues. The CDR3 reads CASSWGTGLNTEAFF. CDR3 nucleotides: TGTGCCAGCAGCTGGGGGACAGGACTGAACACTGAAGCTTTCTTT. The entire variable domain, with the rest obtained from reference TRBV7-8 and TRBJ1-1, is as follows: GAGVSQSPRYKVAKRGQDVALRCDPISGHVSLFWYQQALGQGPEFLTYFQNEAQLDKSGLPSDRFFAERPEGSVSTLKIQRTQQEDSAVYLCASSWGTGLNTEAFFGQGTRLTVV.

The CDR3 nucleotides are TGTGCCAGCAGTTCCGGACAGGGCCCCCGAGCGTACGATGAGCAGTTCTTC. The encoded protein is CASSSGQGPRAYDEQFF. The V and J genes are TRBV12-3 or TRBV12-4 and TRBJ2-1; 8 bases line up with TRBD1. The CDR3 consists of 17 residues. Trimming removed 4 bases from V and 8 bases from J; junction bases left unmatched: 16.

This chain connects TRBV20-1 to TRBJ2-7; perhaps D is TRBD1 or TRBD2 (6 bases each). The germline CDR1 and CDR2 sequences are DFQATT and SNEGSKA (reference sequence). The CDR3 is 15 residues long. Trimming stripped 0 bases from V and 2 bases from J, with 14 bases between. CDR3 sequence: CSARDGQGRTYEQYF. The CDR3, as DNA: TGCAGTGCTAGAGATGGCCAGGGGAGGACCTACGAGCAGTACTTC.

The genes are TRBV12-5 and TRBJ1-1; the D is unclear. CDR1 LGHNT and CDR2 FRNRAP come from the germline V gene. V lost 0 bases, J lost 1 base, and 12 bases lay in between. This CDR3 spans 16 amino acids. In DNA, the CDR3 is TGTGCTAGTGGTTTGGTATTAGGACGGCAGAACACTGAAGCTTTCTTT. Its translation is CASGLVLGRQNTEAFF.

This clonotype was seen more than once but under ten times. This chain links TRBV5-1 with TRBJ1-5; no clear D. Germline loops: CDR1 SGHRS, CDR2 YFSETQ. The CDR3 runs 13 residues. V was clipped by 0 bases and J by 7 bases, with 8 bases between them. CDR3 in DNA: TGCGCCAGCAGCTTGGGGGATCAGCAGCCCCAGCATTTT. Translating gives CASSLGDQQPQHF.

The genes are TRBV7-9 and TRBJ2-3; 15 nucleotides align to TRBD2. The germline V gene has CDR1 SEHNR and CDR2 FQNEAQ (reference sequence). V dropped 7 bases and J dropped 1; count of bases not matched to a gene: 9. The CDR3 extends over 18 amino acids. CDR3 DNA: TGTGCCAGCAAAGGGACTAGCGGGGGGCTAAAACGCACAGATACGCAGTATTTT. It encodes CASKGTSGGLKRTDTQYF.

As regards this clonotype: The CDR3 does not close with the conserved phenylalanine or tryptophan, likely indicating a read error. The rearrangement uses TRBV2 and TRBJ1-2; tentative D call: TRBD1 (6 bases). CDR1 and CDR2 from the germline V gene are SNHLY and FYNNEI. This CDR3 comprises 12 residues. Trimming shortened V by 7 bases and J by 4 bases, and 10 bases separated the two germline ends. The CDR3 nucleotides read TGTGCCAGCAATGGGGGGCCCTATGGCTACACCTCC. This gives the protein CASNGGPYGYTS.

The chain combines TRBV29-1 with TRBJ1-2; D not resolved. Germline V gene lookup returns CDR1 SQVTM and CDR2 ANQGSEA. The CDR3 contains 12 residues. V was clipped by 5 bases and J by 8 bases, with 15 bases between them. The CDR3 reads CSVRSTAGGYTF. The CDR3 DNA is TGCAGCGTTCGATCTACGGCCGGCGGCTACACCTTC.

This clonotype was counted between two and nine times. This chain uses TRBV6-2 or TRBV6-3 with TRBJ2-5; D gene unclear. The V and J ends lost 7 bases and 5 bases respectively, with 11 bases between them. Germline V gene lookup returns CDR1 MNHEY and CDR2 SVGEGT. This CDR3 spans 12 amino acids. The DNA for the CDR3 is TGTGCCAGCAAAGGGAATGAGGAGACCCAGTACTTC. Amino acid sequence: CASKGNEETQYF.

This clonotype was seen a few times. The rearrangement joins TRBV29-1 to TRBJ2-7; 7 nucleotides align to TRBD1. J was trimmed by 0 bases and V by 7 bases; bases with no gene match: 3. The CDR3 has 12 residues. The germline CDR1 and CDR2 sequences are SQVTM and ANQGSEA. CDR3 loop: CSGRDSSYEQYF. CDR3 coding DNA: TGCAGCGGCCGGGACAGCTCCTACGAGCAGTACTTC.

In this sample, this clonotype turned up a few times. V and J are TRBV9 and TRBJ2-7, with D possibly matching TRBD1 (6 bases). This CDR3 contains 15 residues. V lost 7 bases and J lost 2, with 19 bases in between. The V gene's germline CDR1 is SGDLS and CDR2 YYNGEE. The chain's CDR3 is CASSKQGMKPYEQYF. The CDR3 bases are TGTGCCAGCTCAAAACAGGGAATGAAACCCTACGAGCAGTACTTC.

The chain is built from TRBV5-1 and TRBJ2-6; perhaps TRBD2 as D (5 bases). Germline lookup yields CDR1 SGHRS and CDR2 YFSETQ. CDR3 size: 19 residues. Trimming shortened V by 1 base and J by 2 bases, and 19 bases separated the two germline ends. Here the CDR3 DNA reads TGCGCCAGCAGCTTGACGTTAAGCGGAAGCCCGGCTGGGGCCAACGTCCTGACTTTC. Translation: CASSLTLSGSPAGANVLTF.

This chain's CDR3 is CASSARGSGTYNEQFF. In DNA form, the CDR3 reads TGTGCCAGTAGTGCCCGGGGTAGCGGGACCTACAATGAGCAGTTCTTC. The chain is built from TRBV19 and TRBJ2-1, with 8 bases that match TRBD2. The CDR3 runs to 16 residues. Germline V gives CDR1 LNHDA, CDR2 SQIVND (reference sequence). Trimming cost V 5 bases and J 2 bases; bases outside gene matches: 8.

Comment on this clonotype: At one boundary the junction diverges from the germline segment, which might be a read error. The V call is TRBV6-2 or TRBV6-3, the J call TRBJ1-6, with D perhaps matching TRBD1 (5 bases). CDR3 size: 16 residues. Germline assignment: CDR1 MNHEY and CDR2 SVGEGT. The CDR3 region is CASSSVAGMDNSPLHF. CDR3 nucleotides: TGTGCCAGCAGTTCCGTCGCAGGGATGGATAACTCACCCCTCCACTTT.

This clonotype has a count of ten or more. The J gene is TRBJ2-7, the V gene TRBV9; TRBD2 matches at 8 bases. The germline CDR1 and CDR2 sequences are SGDLS and YYNGEE. V shed 0 bases, J shed 2 bases, and the junction held 7 bases outside the gene matches. CDR3 length: 16 amino acids. The CDR3, as DNA: TGTGCCAGCAGCGTAGGGATTAGCGGGGAAACCTACGAGCAGTACTTC. Its protein is CASSVGISGETYEQYF.